This T cell receptor (beta chain) was identified in a study of beta chain features in type 1 diabetes. The investigators reverse transcribed all of the isolated RNA, so they sequenced expressed TCRB transcripts. Assay: immunoSEQ multiplex PCR; the TCRdb copy retains only in-frame clones and omits some. Of about 12,000 clones listed, over 40% were seen once; the top ten hold around 0.97%. There are 14 residues in the CDR3. Germline CDR1 and CDR2: GTSNPN and SVGIG (reference sequence). The V segment lost 2 bases and the J segment 2 bases; nucleotides outside the gene matches: 4. Sequenced material: stem cell memory CD4+ T cells from blood. The TCR comes from a man aged 18 to 30 in good health. The chain combines TRBV30 with TRBJ1-2; 8 positions agree with TRBD1. The CDR3 region has the DNA TGTGCCTGGAGTTTACGGGACAGGAACTATGGCTACACCTTC. The encoded protein is CAWSLRDRNYGYTF.